This T cell receptor (beta chain) was captured by sequencing in a study of T cell repertoires in cytomegalovirus infection. Study overall: Evidence of both CMV infection and a matching HLA type came from public TCR beta signatures. The study, taken as a whole, reports: Summed frequency of public TCR beta families distinguished CMV carriers with the relevant HLA.

CDR3 length: 14 amino acids. The germline CDR1 and CDR2 sequences are LGHNA and YSLEER. The V end was cut by 0 bases, the J end by 6 bases, with 11 bases between. Of note for this clonotype: Its antigen is undetermined.

One entry per CDR3 protein, called by TCRdb with MiXCR from the reads. The profile shows 830,000 or so distinct CDR3 sequences, 32% of them singletons. This specimen was cultured CD8+ T cells from PBMCs, taken from culture after CMV antigen stimulation. The clonotype comes from a human donor in good health (CMV status not recorded). Some clones in this sample may be carry-over from other donors' samples. The rearrangement joins TRBV4-3 to TRBJ1-2; tentatively, D is TRBD1 (5 bases). Here the CDR3 reads CASSQDGGLNGYTF. The DNA for the CDR3 is TGCGCCAGCAGCCAAGATGGGGGACTTAATGGCTACACCTTC.